This T cell receptor (beta chain) is drawn from a study of identical twins (dated by TCRdb to the mid-2010s). Notes on the research overall: To test whether fetal clonotypes persist, the study used deep sequencing on TCR alpha and beta repertoires from monozygotic twins, unrelated adults of various ages, and cord blood. Replicate twin experiments were performed at different times using different library preparation protocols to rule out contamination.

The library relied on 5' RACE. The reads were generated on an Illumina HiSeq 2000. Template switching added a universal primer binding site, and the final cDNA carried a unique molecular identifier that allowed TCR cDNA molecules to be counted accurately. First-strand cDNA for TCR alpha and beta chains was synthesized from specific primers in the conserved constant-segment region. Each cDNA library was double barcoded, with a SMART-Mk sample barcode plus Illumina barcodes, to control for contamination. Two successive PCR steps introduced TruSeq adapter sequences along with Illumina sample barcodes. The TCR alpha and beta cDNA libraries were sequenced on the Illumina HiSeq platform using custom primers. As for the authors' bioinformatics: Raw reads were processed with MiGEC to extract unique molecular identifiers, and MiXCR was used to determine CDR3 positions. For each individual, recombination models were inferred using an EM algorithm with the repgenHMM and IGoR tools. Shared clonotypes were analyzed with the tcR package in R, and sharing was normalized by the product of cloneset sizes. Out-of-frame nonproductive sequences were analyzed to study raw recombination free of thymic and clonal selection effects. The public reads were reanalyzed by TCRdb: fastp trimming at Q25, MiXCR alignment, in-frame beta chains only. Identical CDR3 protein sequences are pooled into one entry, listed with their most common genes and DNA. The authors' filters were not applied to this entry. The sample has 500,000 to 550,000 distinct CDR3 sequences on record, less than 25% of them singletons. In total, the top ten clones hold 0.75% to 0.95% of the sample.

Including cysteine and phenylalanine, the CDR3 has 12 amino acids. The read is trimmed to its CDR3 DNA, 36 bases read in frame from base 1. V is shortened by 10 bases, J by 1 base, and the region joining them spans 9 bases. CDR1 MNHNY and CDR2 SVGAGI are derived from the germline V gene (reference sequence). Beyond this particular receptor, the publication reports: Out-of-frame TCR alpha sharing in monozygotic twins was systematically underestimated by recombination models, whereas sharing between unrelated individuals was in agreement with the recombination models. Abundant cord blood beta clonotypes carried fewer insertions; young adult naive repertoires showed a weaker similar trend, while memory repertoires showed none. Invariant T cells such as MAIT and iNKT could partly confound zero-insertion analyses, although diverse VJ usage argued against such confounding for most clonotypes. Compared with coincidental sharing between unrelated individuals, out-of-frame TCR alpha sequences shared between twins showed an excess of sequences with low generation probability. Because the same donors could not be followed over many years, the conclusions depended on cross-sectional statistical analysis. The excess sharing between twins in beta out-of-frame sequences was weaker because fewer shared sequences reduced the signal-to-noise ratio.

Only healthy Caucasian donors were included. The twin cohort consisted of three pairs of female monozygotic twins, all aged about 18 to 30 years. Positive isolation kits from Invitrogen were used to isolate the CD4+ and CD8+ T cell populations. This clonotype was seen a few times. Which antigen it targets is not known. There are no base qualities to consult, and no much larger clone falls within one base. The same specimen was also included in a second study, on T cells expressing NK-cell markers. From that second study: TCR beta-chain repertoires were profiled in sorted CD3+CD56+NKG2C+, CD3+CD56+NKG2C- and CD3+CD56-NKG2C+ T-cell subsets from seven or eight donors. Among the eight sequenced donors, only one was HCMV-seronegative, while the other seven were HCMV-seropositive. To restrict sorting to alphabetaTCR-expressing T cells, an anti-gammadeltaTCR antibody was added in several experiments. In over five donors, the dominant CD3+CD56+NKG2C+ clonotypes were found to rank among the top 10 CD8+ clonotypes and to make up 1.0-7.0% of CD8+ T cells. Those dominant clonotypes were again the most abundant among CD3+CD56-NKG2C+ cells in a few donors, at roughly 28.3-65%. Whether the expanded NKG2C-expressing T cell clones were specific for HCMV antigens remained unclear. The eight sequenced donors were randomly selected healthy volunteers, three men and five women. To determine HCMV serostatus, a commercial ELISA kit was used to detect HCMV-specific IgG in serum. MIGEC was used to demultiplex reads and group reads by UMI, and MiTCR was used to assemble and quantify clonotypes. To exclude erroneous sequences, only TCR cDNA sequences supported by at least two reads were retained. The tcR package was used for downstream repertoire analysis, and clonotypes were matched across fractions by CDR3 nucleotide sequence plus V segment. Antigen specificity was annotated against VDJdb with VDJmatch, allowing one amino acid substitution in CDR3.

The chain links TRBV6-6 with TRBJ2-3; TRBD1 is perhaps the D gene, given 6 matching bases. The sample comprised CD4+ T cells sorted from blood. This TCR was recovered from a woman under 30 in good health. CDR3 loop: CAIQGRTDTQYF. The sequenced DNA is TGTGCCATCCAGGGGCGCACAGATACGCAGTATTTT.